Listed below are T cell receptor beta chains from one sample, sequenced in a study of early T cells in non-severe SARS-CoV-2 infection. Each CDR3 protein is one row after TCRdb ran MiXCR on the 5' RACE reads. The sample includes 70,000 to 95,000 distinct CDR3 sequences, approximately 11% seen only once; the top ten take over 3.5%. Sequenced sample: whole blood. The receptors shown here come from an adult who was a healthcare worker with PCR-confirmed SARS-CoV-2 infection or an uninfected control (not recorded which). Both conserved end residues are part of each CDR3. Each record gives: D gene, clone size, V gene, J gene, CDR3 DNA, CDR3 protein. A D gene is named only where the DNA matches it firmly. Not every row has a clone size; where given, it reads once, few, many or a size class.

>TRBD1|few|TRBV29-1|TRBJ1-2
TGCAGCGTTGAAGATCCGGACAGGAACTATGGCTACACCTTC
CSVEDPDRNYGYTF
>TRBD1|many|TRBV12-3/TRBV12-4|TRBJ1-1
TGTGCCAGCTCCCTCCGAGGGGGCGCTGGAACTGAAGCTTTCTTT
CASSLRGGAGTEAFF
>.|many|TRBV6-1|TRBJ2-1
TGTGCCAGCAGTGAAGGGAGATCCTACAATGAGCAGTTCTTC
CASSEGRSYNEQFF
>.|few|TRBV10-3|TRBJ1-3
TGTGCCATCAGGGACACCTTAAGCTCTGGAAACACCATATATTTT
CAIRDTLSSGNTIYF
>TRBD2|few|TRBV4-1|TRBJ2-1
TGCGCCAGCAGCCAATGGACTAGCGGGGGGCTGGATGAGCAGTTCTTC
CASSQWTSGGLDEQFF
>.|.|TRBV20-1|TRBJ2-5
TGCAGTGTCTCCCACGCCCTGGGAGAGACCCAGTACTTC
CSVSHALGETQYF
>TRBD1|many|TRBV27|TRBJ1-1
TGTGCCAGCAGTTCTTGGGGACAGGGGCGGACTGAAGCTTTCTTT
CASSSWGQGRTEAFF
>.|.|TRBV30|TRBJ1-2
TGTGCCTGGAGCCCAACGGGGGGAGGCTACACCTTC
CAWSPTGGGYTF
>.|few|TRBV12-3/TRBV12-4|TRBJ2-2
TGTGCCAGCAGTTTCGAGAGGGGGTTCGGCGGGGAGCTGTTTTTT
CASSFERGFGGELFF
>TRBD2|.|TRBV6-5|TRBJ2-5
TGTGCCAGCAGTTACTCGAGGACTAGCGGGGGGCAAGAGACCCAGTACTTC
CASSYSRTSGGQETQYF
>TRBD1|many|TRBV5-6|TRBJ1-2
TGTGCCAGCAGCTTGCCTGGACAGGGACTAGCTAACTATGGCTACACCTTC
CASSLPGQGLANYGYTF
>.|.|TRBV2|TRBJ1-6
TGTGCCAGCAGTGAAGGGTTGCCAAGCTCCTATAATTCACCCCTCCACTTT
CASSEGLPSSYNSPLHF
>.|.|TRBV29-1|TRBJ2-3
TGCAGCGTTGAAGTGGGCCTAGCTGGCACAGATACGCAGTATTTT
CSVEVGLAGTDTQYF
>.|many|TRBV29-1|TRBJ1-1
TGCAGCGTTGATCTGTCCAGGAACACTGAAGCTTTCTTT
CSVDLSRNTEAFF
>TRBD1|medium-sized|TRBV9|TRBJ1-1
TGTGCCAGCAGCGTGATAGCACAGGGGGCGATGAACACTGAAGCTTTCTTT
CASSVIAQGAMNTEAFF
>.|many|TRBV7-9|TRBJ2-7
TGTGCCAGCAGCTTAGAGAACAGGATATACGAGCAGTACTTC
CASSLENRIYEQYF
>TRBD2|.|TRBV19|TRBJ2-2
TGTGCCAGTAGTCCTAATCTCGGGAGGGTAAGGACCGGGGAGCTGTTTTTT
CASSPNLGRVRTGELFF
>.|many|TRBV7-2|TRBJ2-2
TGTGCCAGCAGCTTAGGAGGGGGGACCGGGGAGCTGTTTTTT
CASSLGGGTGELFF
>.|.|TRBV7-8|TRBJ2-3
TGTGCCAGCAGTCCCGCAACGGGGGGCGGTGCGTGGACAGATACGCAGTATTTT
CASSPATGGGAWTDTQYF
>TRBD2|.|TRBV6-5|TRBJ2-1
TGTGCCAGCAGTTACAGGACTAGATCTGAGCAGTTCTTC
CASSYRTRSEQFF
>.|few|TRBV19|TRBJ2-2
TGTGCCAGTAGTACAGGGGTTAACACCGGGGAGCTGTTTTTT
CASSTGVNTGELFF
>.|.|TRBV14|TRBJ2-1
TGTGCCAGCAGCCAAGCTGTGGCTGCTTACAATGAGCAGTTCTTC
CASSQAVAAYNEQFF
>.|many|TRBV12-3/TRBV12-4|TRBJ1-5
TGTGCCAGCAGTTTTCAAAGGCAGCCCCAGCATTTT
CASSFQRQPQHF
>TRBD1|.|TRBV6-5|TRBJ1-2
TGTGCCAGCAACAACAGGGGTATGGGCGGCTACACCTTC
CASNNRGMGGYTF
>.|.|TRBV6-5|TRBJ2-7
TGTGCCACACTCCAGGGATACGAGCAGTACTTC
CATLQGYEQYF
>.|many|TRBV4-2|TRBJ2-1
TGTGCCAGCAGCCCCAGCGCCGGGGGCTCCCCATACAATGAGCAGTTCTTC
CASSPSAGGSPYNEQFF
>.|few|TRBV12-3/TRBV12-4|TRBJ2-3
TGTGCCAGCAGTTTAGGTGGGCGGGTCACAGATACGCAGTATTTT
CASSLGGRVTDTQYF
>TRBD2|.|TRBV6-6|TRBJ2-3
TGTGCCAGCAGTAACCCCGGGACTAGCGGGGCCACAGATACGCAGTATTTT
CASSNPGTSGATDTQYF
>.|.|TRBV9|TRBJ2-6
TGTGCCAGCAGCGTAGGCGGGACAGCCTCCGGGGCCAACGTCCTGACTTTC
CASSVGGTASGANVLTF
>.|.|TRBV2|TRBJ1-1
TGTGCCAGCAGTGCAGGGGAAGGGACTGAAGCTTTCTTT
CASSAGEGTEAFF
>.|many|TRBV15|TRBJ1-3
TGTGCCACCAGCAGAGGTCTAGATTCTGGAAACACCATATATTTT
CATSRGLDSGNTIYF
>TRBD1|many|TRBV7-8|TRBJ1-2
TGTGCCAGCAGCTTGCAGGGGGAATACTATGGCTACACCTTC
CASSLQGEYYGYTF
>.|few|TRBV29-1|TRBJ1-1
TGCAGCGTCCCTAGTCCAGGGCCGGGGACTGAAGCTTTCTTT
CSVPSPGPGTEAFF
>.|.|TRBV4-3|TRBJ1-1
TGCGCCAGCAGCCAAGATGGGTGGACGACTGAAGCTTTCTTT
CASSQDGWTTEAFF
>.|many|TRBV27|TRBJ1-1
TGTGCCAGCAGTTTGGGAAGTGAAGCTTTCTTT
CASSLGSEAFF
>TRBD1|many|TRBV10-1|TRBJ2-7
TGCGCCAGCAGTGAGGGGGGGACAGGGAACTACGAGCAGTACTTC
CASSEGGTGNYEQYF
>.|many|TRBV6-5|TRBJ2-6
TGTGCCAGCAGTTCACCGGGACACAAAGGGGGGGCCAACGTCCTGACTTTC
CASSSPGHKGGANVLTF
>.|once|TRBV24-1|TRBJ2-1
TGTGCCACCAGTGATTTGGATGAGCAGTTCTTC
CATSDLDEQFF
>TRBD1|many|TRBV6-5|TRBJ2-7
TGTGCCCCCCGGAGGGACAGGGGAGGAAAAGGTTACGAGCAGTACTTC
CAPRRDRGGKGYEQYF
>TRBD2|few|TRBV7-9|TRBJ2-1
TGTGCCAGCAGCTCGGGACTAGCGGTGTTAGAGCAGTTCTTC
CASSSGLAVLEQFF
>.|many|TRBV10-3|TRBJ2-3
TGTGCCATCAGGGAGGGGGGGAGCGATACGCAGTATTTT
CAIREGGSDTQYF
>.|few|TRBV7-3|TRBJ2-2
TGTGCCAGCAGCCTCCACCAGAGGGCCAACACCGGGGAGCTGTTTTTT
CASSLHQRANTGELFF
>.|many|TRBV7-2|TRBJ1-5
TGTGCCAGCAGCTTAGGTTTCGCTGGGCTTCAGCCCCAGCATTTT
CASSLGFAGLQPQHF
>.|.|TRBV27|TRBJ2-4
TGTGCCAGCAGTTCGGTACTAGGCAAAAACATTCAGTACTTC
CASSSVLGKNIQYF
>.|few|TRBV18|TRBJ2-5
TGTGCCAGCTCATCCGCGGACACCGCCCAAGAGACCCAGTACTTC
CASSSADTAQETQYF
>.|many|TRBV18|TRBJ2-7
TGTGCCAGCTCACCTTCAGTATCCAGCTCCTACGAGCAGTACTTC
CASSPSVSSSYEQYF
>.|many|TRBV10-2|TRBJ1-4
TGCGCCAGCAGTGATTGGAGGGGTGCAACTAATGAAAAACTGTTTTTT
CASSDWRGATNEKLFF
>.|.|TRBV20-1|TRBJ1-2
TGCAGTGCTAGTCTCGGGGAAGGGGGCTACACCTTC
CSASLGEGGYTF
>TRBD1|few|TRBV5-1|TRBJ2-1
TGCGCCAGCAGCTTGGAGCCCACAGGGGGCGCGTACAATGAGCAGTTCTTC
CASSLEPTGGAYNEQFF
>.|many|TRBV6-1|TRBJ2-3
TGTGCCAACTCGGACACAAGCACAGATACGCAGTATTTT
CANSDTSTDTQYF
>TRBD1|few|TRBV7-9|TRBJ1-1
TGTGCCATCTTTCCCGAGGGGGCAGGGAACACTGAAGCTTTCTTT
CAIFPEGAGNTEAFF
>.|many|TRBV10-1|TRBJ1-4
TGCGCCAGTAGCGAGGCGAGGCGTGCTGAAAAACTGTTTTTT
CASSEARRAEKLFF
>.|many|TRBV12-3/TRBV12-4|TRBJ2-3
TGTGCCAGCAGTTTAGGGCGCACAGATACGCAGTATTTT
CASSLGRTDTQYF
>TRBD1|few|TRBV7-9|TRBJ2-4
TGTGCCAGCAGCGCCCGGACAGGAAACATTCAGTACTTC
CASSARTGNIQYF
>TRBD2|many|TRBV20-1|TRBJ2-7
TGCAGTGCGTCGGGACTAGCGGGGATCTACGAGCAGTACTTC
CSASGLAGIYEQYF